What follows are 14 T cell receptor beta chains derived from one specimen sequenced in a study of identical twins. From the 5' RACE reads, TCRdb called clonotypes with MiXCR, one entry per CDR3 protein. The sample shows fewer than 250,000 distinct CDR3 sequences, approximately 7.9% of them seen only once. These same data were also listed under a study on yellow fever vaccine responses in identical twins.

Sequenced input: CD8+ T cells sorted from blood. These receptors were taken from a woman under 30 in good health.

The genes are TRBV7-7 and TRBJ2-5; D is unresolved. CDR3 length: 17 residues. Trimming pared 5 bases from V and 3 bases from J, leaving 22 bases between. Per the germline V gene, CDR1 is SSHAT and CDR2 is FNYEAQ (reference sequence). The CDR3 spells CASSGHPMGSEKETQYF. CDR3 DNA sequence: TGTGCCAGCAGCGGCCATCCGATGGGGTCTGAAAAAGAGACCCAGTACTTC.

This rearrangement joins TRBV5-6 to TRBJ2-2; TRBD1 might be the D (5 bases). CDR1 is SGHDT, CDR2 YYEEEE, per germline. V lost 3 bases to trimming and J lost 5 bases, with 8 bases between them. The CDR3 sequence is 13 residues long. DNA for the CDR3: TGTGCCAGCAGCTCAGGGCCGACCGGGGAGCTGTTTTTT. Protein product: CASSSGPTGELFF.

This clonotype was seen repeatedly, ten times or more. The chain couples TRBV4-1 to TRBJ2-1; possibly TRBD1 for D (6 bases). Germline CDR1 and CDR2: MGHRA and YSYEKL. The CDR3 is 17 amino acids. Trimming took 3 bases from V and 0 from J, leaving 15 bases between them. The DNA for the CDR3 is TGCGCCAGCAGCCATCAACAGGGAGAAAGCTCCTACAATGAGCAGTTCTTC. Amino acid sequence: CASSHQQGESSYNEQFF.

This clonotype was counted ten times or more. This chain joins TRBV29-1 and TRBJ2-3; TRBD2 agrees at 11 bases. Per the germline V gene, CDR1 is SQVTM and CDR2 is ANQGSEA. Trimming removed 5 bases from V and 7 bases from J; junction bases left unmatched: 11. This CDR3 is built from 15 residues. The CDR3 DNA follows: TGCAGCGTTCCCGGGACTAGCGGTGACTGGAATACGCAGTATTTT. Its translation is CSVPGTSGDWNTQYF.

This clonotype was observed many times. The chain links TRBV28 to TRBJ2-3; 9 bases map to TRBD2. After removal of 1 base from V and 4 bases from J, the junction contained 3 bases not matched to a gene. The CDR3 has 15 amino acids. Germline CDR1 and CDR2: MDHEN and SYDVKM. This chain's CDR3 is CASSLYSGRPDTQYF. CDR3 in DNA: TGTGCCAGCAGTTTATATAGCGGGAGACCAGATACGCAGTATTTT.

This clonotype was counted ten times or more. J is TRBJ2-1 and V is TRBV2, with D perhaps given as TRBD1 or TRBD2 (7 bases each). With 10 bases removed from V and 8 bases from J, the gap between germline ends came to 15 bases. CDR1 and CDR2 from the germline V gene are SNHLY and FYNNEI. The CDR3 has 12 amino acids. CDR3 nucleotides: TGTGCCACCCCAGGGGGGGCAGATGAGCAGTTCTTC. Protein product: CATPGGADEQFF.

This chain joins TRBV12-3 or TRBV12-4 and TRBJ2-2; D is undetermined. The CDR3 covers 15 residues. V lost 5 bases and J 2 bases, leaving 12 bases between the germline ends. The CDR3: CASSSVAINTGELFF. CDR3 nucleotides: TGTGCCAGCAGTAGTGTTGCGATTAACACCGGGGAGCTGTTTTTT.

The V gene is TRBV5-1, the J gene TRBJ2-2; 10 nucleotides line up with TRBD2. The germline V gene has CDR1 SGHRS and CDR2 YFSETQ. This CDR3 has 17 amino acids. V lost 2 bases and J lost 2; bases outside the gene matches: 6. The CDR3 bases are TGCGCCAGCAGCTTCCCTAGCGGGGGACCTAACACCGGGGAGCTGTTTTTT. It translates to CASSFPSGGPNTGELFF.

The chain is built from TRBV15 and TRBJ2-7; D remains ambiguous. Germline V gives CDR1 LNHNV, CDR2 YYDKDF (reference sequence). V was cut by 0 bases and J by 5 bases, with 11 bases left in between. CDR3 length: 14 residues. CDR3 in amino acids: CATSRDNGGHEQYV. CDR3 nucleotides: TGTGCCACCAGCAGAGATAACGGCGGCCACGAGCAGTACGTC.

CDR3 bases: TGCGCCAGCAGCTTGGTTGGGACAGGGCAAAGCACAGATACGCAGTATTTT. Its protein product is CASSLVGTGQSTDTQYF. This chain uses TRBV5-1 with TRBJ2-3, with 9 bases fitting TRBD1. Losses at the gene ends were 0 bases for V and 0 bases for J; bases not matched to a gene: 5. This CDR3 contains 17 residues. Germline lookup yields CDR1 SGHRS and CDR2 YFSETQ.

A few counts support this clonotype. The rearrangement uses TRBV20-1 and TRBJ2-7; the D is unclear. Looked up from germline, CDR1 is DFQATT and CDR2 is SNEGSKA (reference sequence). The CDR3 covers 11 residues. V gave up 2 bases and J gave up 4 bases, with 6 bases separating them. CDR3 sequence: CSARSGYEQYV. For the CDR3, the DNA is TGCAGTGCTAGATCGGGTTACGAGCAGTACGTC.

V and J are TRBV19 and TRBJ2-1; D possibly matches TRBD1 or TRBD2 (5 bases each). V lost 4 bases to trimming and J lost 8 bases, with 9 bases between them. Per germline, CDR1 LNHDA and CDR2 SQIVND (reference sequence). The length of the CDR3 is 12 residues. The CDR3 reads CASSRGYYEQFF. DNA for the CDR3: TGTGCCAGTAGTAGGGGGTACTATGAGCAGTTCTTC. The variable domain in full, with the rest retrieved from reference TRBV19 and TRBJ2-1, is DGGITQSPKYLFRKEGQNVTLSCEQNLNHDAMYWYRQDPGQGLRLIYYSQIVNDFQKGDIAEGYSVSREKKESFPLTVTSAQKNPTAFYLCASSRGYYEQFFGPGTRLTVL.

This clonotype was seen ten or more times. This rearrangement joins TRBV7-8 to TRBJ2-3, with a weak D call TRBD1 (6 bases). In germline, CDR1 is SGHVS, CDR2 FQNEAQ. This CDR3 has 16 residues. Trimming cost V 5 bases and J 1 base, with 16 bases left between them. The CDR3: CASSDRDTDRTDTQYF. CDR3 bases: TGTGCCAGCAGCGACCGGGACACCGACCGCACAGATACGCAGTATTTT.

V is TRBV5-1 and J is TRBJ2-5, with 8 nucleotides matching TRBD1. V lost 0 bases and J lost 5; bases outside the gene matches: 9. Germline CDR1 is SGHRS and CDR2 is YFSETQ. The CDR3 is made up of 16 amino acids. The CDR3 DNA reads as TGCGCCAGCAGCTTGGTGGACAGGGTCCTTTCCGAGACCCAGTACTTC. Its protein is CASSLVDRVLSETQYF.